The 13 T cell receptor beta chains below all came from one sample that was sequenced in a study of radiation and T cells in renal cell carcinoma. Time point defined: baseline pretreatment blood. Treatment indicated: 15 Gy SBRT to primary tumor, nephrectomy 4 weeks later. Generated by immunoSEQ multiplex PCR, the TCRdb table keeps only in-frame clones and is missing some. The sample holds about 59,000 clones, over 70% seen once. Sequenced here: blood, sampled from a patient whose treatment included radiotherapy and nephrectomy. Source of these receptors: a man aged 60-69 years with renal cell carcinoma.

The chain is built from TRBV7-9 and TRBJ1-1; 10 bases are shared with TRBD1. Germline CDR1 SEHNR, CDR2 FQNEAQ (reference sequence). J gave up 4 bases and V 6 bases, and 8 bases lay outside the gene matches. The CDR3 extends over 15 amino acids. Here the CDR3 DNA reads TGTGCCAGCAGTCCAAGACAGGGGGCGCCCACTGAAGCTTTCTTT. It specifies CASSPRQGAPTEAFF.

V and J are TRBV6-5 and TRBJ2-6; D possibly corresponds to TRBD2 (5 bases). V was shortened by 2 bases and J by 0 bases, with 5 bases between the two germline ends. Looked up from germline, CDR1 is MNHEY and CDR2 is SVGAGI. The CDR3 length is 15 residues. CDR3 in amino acids: CASSYAGSGANVLTF. The CDR3 DNA reads as TGTGCCAGCAGTTACGCGGGCTCTGGGGCCAACGTCCTGACTTTC.

V usage is TRBV5-1 and J usage is TRBJ2-7, with a tentative D call TRBD2 (6 bases). Trimming stripped 2 bases from V and 3 bases from J, with 15 bases between. The CDR3 spans 15 residues. Germline V lookup: CDR1 SGHRS, CDR2 YFSETQ. The CDR3 region has the DNA TGCGCCAGCAGCTTCCAGGACGGGAGAGGCTACGAGCAGTACTTC. As protein: CASSFQDGRGYEQYF.

The rearrangement uses TRBV4-2 and TRBJ1-2; possibly TRBD1 for D (5 bases). With 0 bases removed from V and 7 bases from J, the gap between germline ends came to 15 bases. The V gene's germline CDR1 is LGHNA and CDR2 YNFKEQ. The CDR3 runs 15 residues. CDR3 in amino acids: CASSQDQGVVGGYTF. Here the CDR3 DNA reads TGTGCCAGCAGCCAAGATCAGGGAGTAGTTGGTGGCTACACCTTC.

The rearrangement uses TRBV19 and TRBJ2-3, with D possibly matching TRBD2 (6 bases). This CDR3 has 15 residues. Germline V gives CDR1 LNHDA, CDR2 SQIVND (reference sequence). V was trimmed by 8 bases and J by 2 bases, leaving 17 bases between them. CDR3 residues: CASLTGDPATDTQYF. In DNA form, the CDR3 reads TGTGCCAGTCTTACGGGGGACCCCGCCACAGATACGCAGTATTTT.

The chain has TRBV7-8 and TRBJ2-1, with TRBD2 matching over 12 bases. J lost 10 bases, V lost 5 bases, and 9 bases had no gene match. CDR1 and CDR2 (germline): SGHVS, FQNEAQ. This CDR3 is built from 15 residues. The CDR3 here is CASSPTSGSSNEQFF. CDR3 DNA: TGTGCCAGCAGCCCGACTAGCGGGAGTTCCAACGAGCAGTTCTTC.

This chain joins TRBV11-3 and TRBJ2-7, with D hard to call. The CDR3 has 15 residues. V dropped 1 base and J dropped 0 bases, with 10 bases sitting between them. Germline V gene lookup returns CDR1 SGHNT and CDR2 YENEEA. In DNA, the CDR3 is TGTGCCAGCAGCTTAGGTGAGGAGAGCTCCTACGAGCAGTACGTC. Protein: CASSLGEESSYEQYV.

The V call is TRBV18, the J call TRBJ1-1, with D perhaps TRBD1 (5 bases). Germline V CDR1 and CDR2: KGHSH, LQKENI. The CDR3 covers 16 residues. V lost 3 bases and J 1 base, leaving 15 bases between the germline ends. The CDR3 protein is CASSPLLQGTNTEAFF. CDR3 nucleotides: TGTGCCAGCTCACCTCTGCTGCAAGGGACGAACACTGAAGCTTTCTTT.

This clone turned up a few times. The CDR3 bases are TGTGCCATCAGTGAGTCGGGACAGAGGGCGAGCACCATATATTTT. It codes for CAISESGQRASTIYF. The J gene is TRBJ1-3, the V gene TRBV10-3; 7 bases are a match to TRBD1. The CDR3 is made up of 15 amino acids. The germline CDR1 and CDR2 sequences are ENHRY and SYGVKD. V was clipped by 0 bases and J by 9 bases; unmatched bases: 8.

This clone came up a few times. Other nucleotide sequences in the sample specify the same CDR3. The gene calls are TRBV11-3 and TRBJ1-1; D not resolved. Germline V gene lookup returns CDR1 SGHNT and CDR2 YENEEA. The length of the CDR3 is 12 residues. V dropped 0 bases and J dropped 4 bases, with 3 bases sitting between them. As DNA, the CDR3 is TGTGCCAGCAGCTTAGATGTCACTGAAGCTTTCTTT. It specifies CASSLDVTEAFF. Full variable domain (missing parts from reference TRBV11-3 and TRBJ1-1): EAGVVQSPRYKIIEKKQPVAFWCNPISGHNTLYWYLQNLGQGPELLIRYENEEAVDDSQLPKDRFSAERLKGVDSTLKIQPAELGDSAVYLCASSLDVTEAFFGQGTRLTVV.

J is TRBJ1-1 and V is TRBV5-1; unclear D gene. Trimming pared 1 base from V and 0 bases from J, leaving 13 bases between. Germline CDR1 SGHRS, CDR2 YFSETQ. This CDR3 spans 16 amino acids. As DNA, the CDR3 is TGCGCCAGCAGCTTGCTCCTACGCGGCATGAACACTGAAGCTTTCTTT. This sequence encodes CASSLLLRGMNTEAFF.

This chain connects TRBV5-1 to TRBJ2-2, with D uncertain. The CDR3 contains 14 residues. V lost 1 base and J lost 6, with 10 bases in between. Germline-derived CDR1 and CDR2 are SGHRS and YFSETQ. The DNA of the CDR3 is TGCGCCAGCAGCTTGAGGCAGCTAGCCGGGGAGCTGTTTTTT. It codes for CASSLRQLAGELFF.

The V call is TRBV7-6, the J call TRBJ2-5; D ambiguous. Trimming cost V 1 base and J 5 bases, with 5 bases left between them. CDR1 is SGHVS, CDR2 FNYEAQ, per germline. The CDR3 sequence is 12 residues long. The CDR3 here is CASSLDPETQYF. In nucleotides, the CDR3 is TGTGCCAGCAGCTTAGATCCGGAGACCCAGTACTTC.